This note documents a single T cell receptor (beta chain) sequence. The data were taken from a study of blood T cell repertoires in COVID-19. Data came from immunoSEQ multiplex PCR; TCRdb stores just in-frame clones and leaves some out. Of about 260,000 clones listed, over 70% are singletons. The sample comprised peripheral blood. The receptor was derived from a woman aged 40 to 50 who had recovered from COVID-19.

The CDR3: CASSRWTPSAEAFF. The CDR3 coding sequence is TGTGCCAGCAGCCGATGGACCCCTAGCGCTGAAGCTTTCTTT. V and J are TRBV11-1 and TRBJ1-1; D unclear. The V gene lost 5 bases and the J gene lost 6 bases, with 16 bases spanning the gap. This CDR3 is built from 14 residues. Per germline, CDR1 SGHAT and CDR2 FQDESV (reference sequence).